The 32 T cell receptor beta chains below come from one sample, sequenced in a study of T cell repertoires in cytomegalovirus infection. These receptors lack a known antigen. TCRdb passed the reads through MiXCR, listing each CDR3 protein once. The table records 110,000 to 150,000 distinct CDR3 sequences, over 25% of them present only once. The source was CD8+ T cells from cultured PBMCs, collected from culture after CMV antigen stimulation. Receptors originate from a human donor in good health (CMV status not recorded). Some clones in this sample may be carry-over from other donors' samples.

The V call is TRBV2, the J call TRBJ2-2; 14 bases map to TRBD2. The CDR3 contains 21 residues. J was trimmed by 6 bases and V by 2 bases; bases with no gene match: 17. CDR1 and CDR2 (germline): SNHLY, FYNNEI. In nucleotides, the CDR3 is TGTGCCAGCAGTGAACCGGGGACTAGCGGGGGCCTACCTTTTTTCGCCGGGGAGCTGTTTTTT. Encoded protein: CASSEPGTSGGLPFFAGELFF.

This chain connects TRBV20-1 to TRBJ1-1, with 7 bases identical to TRBD1. Germline V gives CDR1 DFQATT, CDR2 SNEGSKA (reference sequence). Unmatched junction bases numbered 2, after V lost 3 bases and J lost 4 bases. This CDR3 region has 12 residues. The CDR3 DNA reads TGCAGTGCTAGGACAGGGCTCACTGAAGCTTTCTTT. This sequence encodes CSARTGLTEAFF.

This clonotype was counted at least ten times. V is TRBV12-3 or TRBV12-4 and J is TRBJ2-1, with 10 bases aligning to TRBD1. V shed 5 bases and J 9 bases; nucleotides not matched to a gene: 7. This CDR3 spans 14 amino acids. The chain's CDR3 is CASSTGQGVIEQFF. The CDR3 DNA follows: TGTGCCAGCAGTACCGGACAGGGGGTTATTGAGCAGTTCTTC.

V is TRBV28 and J is TRBJ1-1; unclear D gene. The ends were cut back, 7 bases at V and 0 bases at J, with 9 bases in the middle. This CDR3 has 13 residues. Germline lookup yields CDR1 MDHEN and CDR2 SYDVKM. CDR3 in DNA: TGTGCCAGCACACCGGGCCTGAACACTGAAGCTTTCTTT. Translation gives CASTPGLNTEAFF.

In its sample, this clonotype was seen a few times. The chain carries TRBV15 and TRBJ2-1, with D possibly being TRBD2 (6 bases). The CDR3 length is 14 residues. Trimming removed 8 bases from V and 5 bases from J, with 16 bases in between. Germline lookup yields CDR1 LNHNV and CDR2 YYDKDF (reference sequence). The CDR3 loop is CATSASALHNEQFF. The DNA for the CDR3 is TGTGCCACCTCTGCTAGCGCCTTACACAATGAGCAGTTCTTC. The full variable domain, with the rest looked up from reference TRBV15 and TRBJ2-1, is DAMVIQNPRYQVTQFGKPVTLSCSQTLNHNVMYWYQQKSSQAPKLLFHYYDKDFNNEADTPDNFQSRRPNTSFCFLDIRSPGLGDTAMYLCATSASALHNEQFFGPGTRLTVL.

The chain joins TRBV6-1 to TRBJ2-1, with 8 bases that match TRBD1. The CDR3 contains 12 residues. Germline V gene data show CDR1 as MNHNS and CDR2 as SASEGT. Trimming cost V 1 base and J 15 bases; bases outside gene matches: 5. CDR3 nucleotide sequence: TGTGCCAGCAGTGAAGGGGCAGGGGGCGCGTTCTTC. It translates to CASSEGAGGAFF.

The V call is TRBV12-3 or TRBV12-4, the J call TRBJ1-2; 8 bases are a match to TRBD1. With 7 bases clipped from V and 0 bases from J, the junction kept 7 bases outside the gene matches. The CDR3 is made up of 15 amino acids. The chain's CDR3 is CASTRGQGTNYGYTF. Written as DNA, the CDR3 is TGTGCCAGCACCAGGGGGCAGGGAACTAACTATGGCTACACCTTC.

The sample holds a few counts of this clonotype. The chain recombines TRBV7-6 with TRBJ2-7; TRBD2 is a possible D gene (5 bases). The germline CDR1 and CDR2 sequences are SGHVS and FNYEAQ. Deletions cut 4 bases from V and 3 bases from J, with 13 bases between. The CDR3 consists of 14 residues. This CDR3 reads CASSSDQRNYEQYF. In nucleotides, the CDR3 is TGTGCCAGCAGCTCGGACCAGCGGAACTACGAGCAGTACTTC.

This clonotype was detected once. This sequence may be a read error, since a much larger clone differs from it by one base. V and J are TRBV6-5 and TRBJ1-1, with a tentative D call TRBD1 (6 bases). Germline loops: CDR1 MNHEY, CDR2 SVGAGI. CDR3 length: 14 residues. This CDR3 reads CASCYMGAGTEAFF. Written as DNA, the CDR3 is TGTGCCAGCTGTTACATGGGGGCTGGGACTGAAGCTTTCTTT.

This clonotype was picked up one time. This chain joins TRBV2 and TRBJ2-3; 8 bases are a match to TRBD2. Germline V gives CDR1 SNHLY, CDR2 FYNNEI. This CDR3 is built from 15 residues. Germline trimming cut 8 bases from V and 2 bases from J; bases unmatched to any gene: 9. CDR3 bases: TGTGCCAGCCCCCCCGCGGGGGGTTTCACAGATACGCAGTATTTT. Protein product: CASPPAGGFTDTQYF.

The chain combines TRBV6-5 with TRBJ1-2; D ambiguous. V was cut by 5 bases and J by 11 bases, with 15 bases left in between. The CDR3 is 12 residues long. From germline, CDR1 is MNHEY and CDR2 SVGAGI. DNA of the CDR3: TGTGCCAGCAGTCCCGGCCTCTCGAGGTACACCTTC. Translation: CASSPGLSRYTF.

The V gene is TRBV15, the J gene TRBJ2-7, with 9 positions matching TRBD1. This CDR3 is built from 14 residues. J gave up 3 bases and V 4 bases, and 4 bases lay outside the gene matches. From germline, CDR1 is LNHNV and CDR2 YYDKDF (reference sequence). For the CDR3, the DNA is TGTGCCACCAGCAAGGACAGGGGAGACTACGAGCAGTACTTC. This encodes CATSKDRGDYEQYF.

This chain links TRBV7-9 with TRBJ1-6, with a tentative D call TRBD1 (5 bases). This CDR3 has 16 amino acids. Germline V gene data show CDR1 as SEHNR and CDR2 as FQNEAQ (reference sequence). Trimming stripped 5 bases from V and 4 bases from J, with 15 bases between. This chain's CDR3 is CASSTNRDLYNSPLHF. The CDR3 DNA sequence: TGTGCCAGCAGCACAAACCGGGACTTATATAATTCACCCCTCCACTTT.

About this clonotype: A much larger clone lies one base from this, so it may be a read error. The chain employs TRBV14 and TRBJ2-1; D is unclear. V shed 0 bases and J shed 7 bases, with 13 bases lying between them. CDR3 length equals 15 residues. CDR1 SGHDN and CDR2 FVKESK come from the germline V gene. The chain's CDR3 is CASSQDQRKGNEQFF. CDR3 nucleotide sequence: TGTGCCAGCAGCCAAGATCAACGTAAAGGGAATGAGCAGTTCTTC.

Concerning this clonotype itself: A junction boundary mismatches the germline segment, possibly from a read error. The chain couples TRBV6-8 to TRBJ1-1; 7 bases are a match to TRBD1. CDR3 length: 14 residues. Germline CDR1 reads MNHGY; CDR2 reads SAAAGT. The CDR3 here is CPSSSTGTPTEAFF. As DNA, the CDR3 is TGTCCCAGCAGTTCGACAGGGACCCCCACTGAAGCTTTCTTT.

This clonotype came up a few times. The genes are TRBV7-2 and TRBJ1-3; D may be TRBD1 (5 bases). Germline V gene data show CDR1 as SGHTA and CDR2 as FQGNSA. Trimming shortened V by 1 base and J by 8 bases, and 15 bases separated the two germline ends. This CDR3 comprises 15 residues. The CDR3 coding sequence is TGTGCCAGCAGCTTAGGGCCAGGAGAAGGGGACACCATATATTTT. Amino acid sequence: CASSLGPGEGDTIYF. The variable domain in full, completed from reference TRBV7-2 and TRBJ1-3, reads GAGVSQSPSNKVTEKGKDVELRCDPISGHTALYWYRQSLGQGLEFLIYFQGNSAPDKSGLPSDRFSAERTGGSVSTLTIQRTQQEDSAVYLCASSLGPGEGDTIYFGEGSWLTVV.

The chain uses TRBV20-1 and TRBJ2-7; 9 nucleotides align to TRBD1. CDR3 size: 14 residues. Germline values: CDR1 DFQATT, CDR2 SNEGSKA (reference sequence). With V trimmed by 4 bases and J by 2 bases, 6 bases remained unmatched. Here the CDR3 reads CSAIDRGKTYEQYF. The CDR3 DNA reads as TGCAGTGCTATCGACAGGGGGAAGACCTACGAGCAGTACTTC.

The rearrangement links TRBV11-3 to TRBJ2-2; no reliable D call. The CDR3 totals 14 residues. With 3 bases removed from V and 9 bases from J, the gap between germline ends came to 14 bases. Germline lookup yields CDR1 SGHNT and CDR2 YENEEA. The DNA for the CDR3 is TGTGCCAGCAGCTTGTGGGGTAACGACCGGGAGCTGTTTTTT. Protein product: CASSLWGNDRELFF. The full variable domain, completed using reference TRBV11-3 and TRBJ2-2, is EAGVVQSPRYKIIEKKQPVAFWCNPISGHNTLYWYLQNLGQGPELLIRYENEEAVDDSQLPKDRFSAERLKGVDSTLKIQPAELGDSAVYLCASSLWGNDRELFFGEGSRLTVL.

The V and J genes are TRBV2 and TRBJ1-1; unclear D gene. Deletions cut 11 bases from V and 2 bases from J, with 12 bases between. The germline CDR1 and CDR2 sequences are SNHLY and FYNNEI. The CDR3 runs 12 residues. The DNA for the CDR3 is TGTGCCTCCACGGCAAGAAACACTGAAGCTTTCTTT. It is translated as CASTARNTEAFF.

A remark on this clonotype: A read error may account for a junction end that differs from germline. The chain is built from TRBV5-1 and TRBJ2-1; 7 positions agree with TRBD2. Germline-derived CDR1 and CDR2 are SGHRS and YFSETQ. The CDR3 contains 17 residues. Here the CDR3 DNA reads TGCGCCAGCAGCTTGGCCCCAGCGGGGAGCTCCTACGATGAGCAGTTCTTC. This codes for CASSLAPAGSSYDEQFF.

This clonotype was observed at least ten times. This chain links TRBV7-6 with TRBJ2-7; TRBD1 aligns across 12 bases. Germline CDR1 is SGHVS and CDR2 is FNYEAQ. Trimming removed 5 bases from V and 2 bases from J; junction bases left unmatched: 4. CDR3 length equals 15 residues. CDR3: CASSLGTGGPYEQYF. CDR3 bases: TGTGCCAGCAGCCTGGGGACAGGGGGCCCCTACGAGCAGTACTTC.

A few counts support this clonotype. The rearrangement links TRBV7-9 to TRBJ1-1, with 8 nucleotides matching TRBD1. V trimming: 4 bases; J trimming: 6 bases; junction bases outside the gene matches: 4. CDR1 is SEHNR and CDR2 is FQNEAQ in the germline V gene (reference sequence). This CDR3 contains 13 residues. CDR3 region: CASSSQGGPEAFF. The CDR3 nucleotides are TGTGCCAGCAGCTCACAGGGGGGTCCTGAAGCTTTCTTT.

This chain joins TRBV7-3 and TRBJ2-1, with 9 bases that match TRBD2. The CDR3 covers 19 residues. The germline CDR1 and CDR2 sequences are SGHTA and FQGTGA. J lost 0 bases, V lost 2 bases, and 11 bases had no gene match. The CDR3 region is CASSLPVPSGGSSYNEQFF. CDR3 bases: TGTGCCAGCAGCTTACCAGTCCCCAGCGGGGGGAGCTCCTACAATGAGCAGTTCTTC.

This chain links TRBV28 with TRBJ2-7; D is possibly TRBD1 or TRBD2 (5 bases each). CDR3 length: 13 residues. Deletions cut 5 bases from V and 2 bases from J, with 10 bases between. Germline V gives CDR1 MDHEN, CDR2 SYDVKM. CDR3 sequence reads: CASSVGRAYEQYF. The DNA for the CDR3 is TGTGCCAGCAGTGTGGGACGGGCCTACGAGCAGTACTTC. Full variable domain (missing parts from reference TRBV28 and TRBJ2-7): DVKVTQSSRYLVKRTGEKVFLECVQDMDHENMFWYRQDPGLGLRLIYFSYDVKMKEKGDIPEGYSVSREKKERFSLILESASTNQTSMYLCASSVGRAYEQYFGPGTRLTVT.

This clonotype was counted between two and nine times. This chain joins TRBV7-9 and TRBJ1-1; tentative D call: TRBD1 (6 bases). The CDR3 is made up of 12 amino acids. Germline values: CDR1 SEHNR, CDR2 FQNEAQ (reference sequence). Trimming took off 0 bases at V and 8 bases at J, with 7 bases between the two ends. The CDR3 coding sequence is TGTGCCAGCAGCTTAGCGGACAGAGAAGCTTTCTTT. Translation gives CASSLADREAFF. The entire variable domain, with the rest obtained from reference TRBV7-9 and TRBJ1-1, is as follows: DTGVSQNPRHKITKRGQNVTFRCDPISEHNRLYWYRQTLGQGPEFLTYFQNEAQLEKSRLLSDRFSAERPKGSFSTLEIQRTEQGDSAMYLCASSLADREAFFGQGTRLTVV.

On this clonotype itself: A clone one base away is much larger, so this may be a read error. The V call is TRBV7-6, the J call TRBJ2-1; tentatively, D is TRBD2 (5 bases). Germline assignment: CDR1 SGHVS and CDR2 FNYEAQ. The CDR3 extends over 14 amino acids. DNA of the CDR3: TGTGTCAGCAGCTTCTCATCGGTGCGGGATGAGCAGTTCTTC. Translated, it gives CVSSFSSVRDEQFF.

This chain uses TRBV19 with TRBJ2-7; D unresolved. Between the trimmed V and J ends, which lost 2 bases and 3 bases, there was a span of 14 bases. CDR1 is LNHDA and CDR2 is SQIVND in the germline V gene (reference sequence). The CDR3 extends over 15 amino acids. This CDR3 is CASSIRAMYNYEQYF. The CDR3 bases are TGTGCCAGTAGTATAAGAGCCATGTATAACTACGAGCAGTACTTC.

In the case of this clonotype: An end of the junction does not agree with germline; a read error may underlie this. This chain links TRBV19 with TRBJ2-1; no clear D gene. The germline V gene has CDR1 LNHDA and CDR2 SQIVND (reference sequence). This CDR3 spans 16 amino acids. CDR3 DNA: TGTGCCAGTAGCACGGCGGCAATCTTCACCTACAATGAGCAGATCTTC. Its protein is CASSTAAIFTYNEQIF. The entire variable domain, with the rest obtained from reference TRBV19 and TRBJ2-1, is as follows: DGGITQSPKYLFRKEGQNVTLSCEQNLNHDAMYWYRQDPGQGLRLIYYSQIVNDFQKGDIAEGYSVSREKKESFPLTVTSAQKNPTAFYLCASSTAAIFTYNEQIFGPGTRLTVL.

This clonotype has just a few counts. CDR3 residues: CASSDDLGSYNEQFF. The CDR3, as DNA: TGTGCCAGCAGTGATGATCTAGGTTCCTACAATGAGCAGTTCTTC. J is TRBJ2-1 and V is TRBV6-4; D call uncertain. Germline CDR1 is MRHNA and CDR2 is SNTAGT. This CDR3 contains 15 residues. Trimming took 3 bases from V and 1 from J, leaving 10 bases between them.

V usage is TRBV6-1 and J usage is TRBJ2-2; maybe TRBD2 (5 bases). This CDR3 region has 15 residues. CDR1 and CDR2 (germline): MNHNS, SASEGT. Trimming stripped 3 bases from V and 3 bases from J, with 11 bases between. CDR3 residues: CASSDRTRDTGELFF. DNA of the CDR3: TGTGCCAGCAGTGACAGAACGAGGGACACCGGGGAGCTGTTTTTT.

This clonotype was counted many times. The chain uses TRBV20-1 and TRBJ1-2; maybe TRBD1 (5 bases). Trimming took 8 bases from V and 4 from J, leaving 17 bases between them. The CDR3 loop spans 13 amino acids. Germline V gene lookup returns CDR1 DFQATT and CDR2 SNEGSKA (reference sequence). CDR3 protein: CSTAKGGTYGYTF. Written as DNA, the CDR3 is TGCAGTACCGCGAAGGGAGGGACCTATGGCTACACCTTC.

This clonotype has ten or more counts. CDR3 loop: CASSADLQGLGEAFF. CDR3 in DNA: TGCGCCAGCAGCGCCGATCTGCAGGGGCTTGGTGAAGCTTTCTTT. The chain is built from TRBV4-1 and TRBJ1-1; a weak D match, TRBD1 (6 bases). Trimming removed 5 bases at V and 7 bases at J, with 20 bases between. CDR1 and CDR2 from the germline V gene are MGHRA and YSYEKL. CDR3 length equals 15 residues.